Detailed here is one T cell receptor beta chain. Its antigen is as yet unknown. The CDR3 runs 15 residues. V was shortened by 0 bases and J by 1 base, with 9 bases between the two germline ends. CDR1 and CDR2 (germline): SGHRS, YFSETQ. The study's findings and limits: Whole repertoires were not studied in the larger cohort, only one V-J beta rearrangement. Tumor Tregs overlapped most with tumor, then blood, naive CD4+ cells.

CD25-based Treg depletion was applied to purified naive CD4+ T cells. Full-length variable regions came from constant-region reverse primers plus semi-nested Nested Universal Primer A PCR. MiXCR was run by TCRdb on the 5' RACE reads, yielding one entry per CDR3 protein. Of about 47,000 distinct CDR3 sequences in the sample, roughly 28% are singletons; the top ten hold roughly 2%. The sequencing input was naive CD4+ T cells sorted from blood. Specified subset: naive CD4+ T cells, CD4+CD45RA+CD25-. The sequence was collected from a female donor with breast cancer. The chain joins TRBV5-1 to TRBJ2-3; TRBD2 is a possible D gene (5 bases). CDR3 sequence: CASSLAAAGTDTQYF. The CDR3 region has the DNA TGCGCCAGCAGCTTGGCCGCAGCGGGCACAGATACGCAGTATTTT. Full variable domain (missing parts from reference TRBV5-1 and TRBJ2-3): KAGVTQTPRYLIKTRGQQVTLSCSPISGHRSVSWYQQTPGQGLQFLFEYFSETQRNKGNFPGRFSGRQFSNSRSEMNVSTLELGDSALYLCASSLAAAGTDTQYFGPGTRLTVL.